The sequence of this TCR beta chain was determined in a study of blood T cell repertoires in COVID-19. This clone was counted a few times. CDR1 LNHDA and CDR2 SQIVND come from the germline V gene (reference sequence). This CDR3 has 18 amino acids. The V gene end was trimmed by 3 bases and the J gene end by 3 bases; junction bases not matched to a gene: 10. Per the original methods: Reference gene primer amplification yielded estimated nucleated cell counts. Clones were read by immunoSEQ multiplex PCR, and TCRdb kept only the in-frame ones, dropping some. V and J calls and clone size are copied from that table; D and trimming were computed from the DNA. The data contain around 130,000 clones, around nine tenths of them singletons.

The clonotype comes from a woman aged 45 to 65 who had recovered from COVID-19. The sample comprised PBMCs or T cells enriched from blood (not recorded which). The chain recombines TRBV19 with TRBJ2-6; TRBD1 agrees at 8 bases. The CDR3 nucleotides are TGTGCCAGTAGTATTTTAGAGGCAGGGACAGGTGGGGCCAACGTCCTGACTTTC. This encodes CASSILEAGTGGANVLTF. The complete variable domain, with remaining parts taken from reference TRBV19 and TRBJ2-6, reads DGGITQSPKYLFRKEGQNVTLSCEQNLNHDAMYWYRQDPGQGLRLIYYSQIVNDFQKGDIAEGYSVSREKKESFPLTVTSAQKNPTAFYLCASSILEAGTGGANVLTFGAGSRLTVL.